This T cell receptor (beta chain) emerged from a study of OX40 agonist ivuxolimab in advanced cancers. Study-wide context: There were three patients with partial responses, one having hepatocellular carcinoma and two cutaneous melanoma.

Broader study findings: It was also the case that some nonresponders had low normalized T-cell clonal expansion.

The sample holds one count of this clone. No antigen is known for it. This table comes from immunoSEQ multiplex PCR, and its TCRdb copy is limited to in-frame clones, with some not included. The sample holds about 110,000 clones, approximately 90% seen once. This CDR3 has 13 amino acids. Germline V gene lookup returns CDR1 MNHEY and CDR2 SVGAGI. V lost 5 bases to trimming and J lost 9 bases, with 17 bases between them. The V call is TRBV6-5, the J call TRBJ2-7; the D gene is possibly TRBD2 (5 bases). The sequencing used CD4+ or CD8+ T cells sorted from blood, collected in a trial of the OX40 agonist ivuxolimab. The TCR comes from an adult with an advanced solid tumor such as melanoma, head and neck, liver or kidney cancer. The DNA for the CDR3 is TGTGCCAGCAGTACCGAGCGAGGGTATGGGCAGTACTTC. It yields the protein CASSTERGYGQYF.